The 2 T cell receptor beta chains in this list originate from one sample, sequenced in a study of T-cell reconstitution after alpha-beta-depleted transplantation in children. Preparation of the TCRbeta library involved a method that used unique molecular identifiers. TCRdb re-analysed the PCR reads in MiXCR, keeping a single row per CDR3 protein. In the table there are about 460,000 distinct CDR3 sequences, about 11% of which are singletons. The sequencing used PBMCs, collected before TCRalphabeta/CD19-depleted stem cell transplant. Receptor source: a child aged 2-15 years with inherited bone marrow failure, due to receive a stem cell transplant.

This clonotype turned up a few times. J is TRBJ2-1 and V is TRBV6-1; D remains ambiguous. V lost 3 bases, J lost 8 bases, and 11 bases lay in between. Germline V gene sequence: CDR1 MNHNS, CDR2 SASEGT. This CDR3 contains 13 residues. In nucleotides, the CDR3 is TGTGCCAGCAGTGACCCAGCGAATGATGAGCAGTTCTTC. Protein: CASSDPANDEQFF.

This clonotype was counted ten times or more. The rearrangement links TRBV5-1 to TRBJ2-2; 9 bases are shared with TRBD2. Germline trimming cut 7 bases from V and 3 bases from J; bases unmatched to any gene: 10. Germline V gives CDR1 SGHRS, CDR2 YFSETQ. This CDR3 is built from 16 residues. The CDR3, as DNA: TGCGCCAGCCGAAACCCGGGACTAGCACACACCGGGGAGCTGTTTTTT. Translation gives CASRNPGLAHTGELFF.